This TCR beta chain is from a study of cytomegalovirus exposure and HLA in healthy donors. 60 Vbeta and 13 Jbeta primers were used in PCR. Sequenced by immunoSEQ multiplex PCR; TCRdb stores in-frame clones only, minus some. The sample records some 200,000 clones, roughly 12% being singletons. Germline CDR1 reads SGHVS; CDR2 reads FQNEAQ. The CDR3 extends over 15 amino acids. The V segment lost 5 bases and the J segment 2 bases; nucleotides outside the gene matches: 8. This rearrangement joins TRBV7-8 to TRBJ1-2; 7 nucleotides align to TRBD1. The clonotype originates from a man over 45 in good health and CMV-seropositive. Sequencing input: PBMCs. The CDR3 region is CASSLGQPGNYGYTF. The CDR3 coding sequence is TGTGCCAGCAGCCTGGGACAGCCCGGGAACTATGGCTACACCTTC.